This T cell receptor beta chain was retrieved from a study of shared clonotypes between healthy human individuals. Libraries were prepared by immunoSEQ multiplex PCR; TCRdb keeps only in-frame clonotypes and omits some of them. The sample carries over 2 million clones, approximately 95% recorded once. As for this clone: Antigen unknown.

CD45RO-negative CD8 cells positively selected for CCR7 made up the naive population, which excluded terminally differentiated effector memory CD45RA+ cells. Regarding the study as a whole: Sharing of clonotypes among donors was expected to vary with sequencing depth. The sharing of 5% to 5.5% of naive CD4 clonotypes was seen across several donors. Few donors limited the genetic and exposure-history diversity represented.

CDR3 length: 16 amino acids. Trimming cost V 0 bases and J 2 bases, with 10 bases left between them. Germline CDR1 is MNHEY and CDR2 is SVGAGI. The sequenced material came from naive CD8+ T cells sorted from blood. This TCR was recovered from a man aged 18 to 30 in good health. The V call is TRBV6-5, the J call TRBJ2-2; D might be TRBD2 (6 bases). The chain's CDR3 is CASSYSAGTNTGELFF. For the CDR3, the DNA is TGTGCCAGCAGTTACTCCGCGGGGACTAACACCGGGGAGCTGTTTTTT.